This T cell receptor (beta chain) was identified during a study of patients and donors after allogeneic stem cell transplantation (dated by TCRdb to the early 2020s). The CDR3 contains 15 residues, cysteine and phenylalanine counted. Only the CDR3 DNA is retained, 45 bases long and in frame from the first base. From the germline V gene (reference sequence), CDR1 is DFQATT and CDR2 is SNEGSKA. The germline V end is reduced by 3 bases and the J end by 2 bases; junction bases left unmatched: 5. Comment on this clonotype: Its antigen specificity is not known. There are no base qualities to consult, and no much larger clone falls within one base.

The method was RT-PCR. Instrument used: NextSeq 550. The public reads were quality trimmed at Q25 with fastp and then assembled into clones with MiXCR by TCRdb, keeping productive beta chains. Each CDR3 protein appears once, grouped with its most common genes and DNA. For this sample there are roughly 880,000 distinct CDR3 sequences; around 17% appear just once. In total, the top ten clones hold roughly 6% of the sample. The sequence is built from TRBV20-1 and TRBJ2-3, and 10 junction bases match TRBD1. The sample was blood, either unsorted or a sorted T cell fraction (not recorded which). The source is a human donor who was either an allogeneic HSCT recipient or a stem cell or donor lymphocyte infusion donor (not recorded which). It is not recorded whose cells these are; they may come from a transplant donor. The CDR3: CSASTDRGLTDTQYF. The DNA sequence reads TGCAGTGCTAGCACCGACAGGGGGCTCACAGATACGCAGTATTTT.